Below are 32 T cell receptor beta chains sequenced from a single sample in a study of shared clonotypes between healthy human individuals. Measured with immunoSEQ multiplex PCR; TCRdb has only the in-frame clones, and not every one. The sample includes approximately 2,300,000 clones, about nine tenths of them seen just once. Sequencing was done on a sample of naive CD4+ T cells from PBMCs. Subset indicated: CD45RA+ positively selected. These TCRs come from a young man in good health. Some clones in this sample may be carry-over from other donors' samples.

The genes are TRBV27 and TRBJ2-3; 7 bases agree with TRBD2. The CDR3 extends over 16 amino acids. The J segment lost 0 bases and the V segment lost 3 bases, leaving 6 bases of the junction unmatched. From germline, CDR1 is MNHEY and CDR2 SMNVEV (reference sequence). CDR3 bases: TGTGCCAGCAGTTTTGGCGCGGGAGTTAGCACAGATACGCAGTATTTT. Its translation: CASSFGAGVSTDTQYF.

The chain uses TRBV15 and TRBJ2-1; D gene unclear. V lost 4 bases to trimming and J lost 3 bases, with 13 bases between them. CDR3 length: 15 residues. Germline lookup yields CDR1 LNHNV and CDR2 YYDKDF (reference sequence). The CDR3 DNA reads TGTGCCACCAGCAATATAGTTACGTTCTACAATGAGCAGTTCTTC. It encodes CATSNIVTFYNEQFF.

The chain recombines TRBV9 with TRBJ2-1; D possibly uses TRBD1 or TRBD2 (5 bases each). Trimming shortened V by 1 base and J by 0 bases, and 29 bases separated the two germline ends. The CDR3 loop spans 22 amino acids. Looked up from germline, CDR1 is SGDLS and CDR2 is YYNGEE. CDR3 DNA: TGTGCCAGCAGCGTATCCGTTACCTCGGGACCCTTAACCCTTAGCTCCTACAATGAGCAGTTCTTC. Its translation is CASSVSVTSGPLTLSSYNEQFF.

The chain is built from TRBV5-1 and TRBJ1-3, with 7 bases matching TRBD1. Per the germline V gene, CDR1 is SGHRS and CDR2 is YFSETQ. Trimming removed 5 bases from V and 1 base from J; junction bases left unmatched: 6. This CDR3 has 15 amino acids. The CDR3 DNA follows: TGCGCCAGCAGACCTACAGGGGCTTCTGGAAACACCATATATTTT. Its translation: CASRPTGASGNTIYF.

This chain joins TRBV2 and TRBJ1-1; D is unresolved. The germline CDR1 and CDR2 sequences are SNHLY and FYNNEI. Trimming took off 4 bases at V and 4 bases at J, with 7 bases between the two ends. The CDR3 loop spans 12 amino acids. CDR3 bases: TGTGCCAGCAGTGTGACGAGCACTGAAGCTTTCTTT. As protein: CASSVTSTEAFF.

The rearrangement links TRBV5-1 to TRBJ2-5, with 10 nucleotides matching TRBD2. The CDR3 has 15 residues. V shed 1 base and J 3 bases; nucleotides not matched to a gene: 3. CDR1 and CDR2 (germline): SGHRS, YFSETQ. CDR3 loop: CASSLIGTSEETQYF. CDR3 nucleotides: TGCGCCAGCAGCTTGATCGGGACTAGCGAAGAGACCCAGTACTTC.

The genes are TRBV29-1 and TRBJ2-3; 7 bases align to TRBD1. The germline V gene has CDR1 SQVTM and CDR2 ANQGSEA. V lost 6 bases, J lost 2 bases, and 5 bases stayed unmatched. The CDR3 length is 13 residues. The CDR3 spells CSVTGLHTDTQYF. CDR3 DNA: TGCAGCGTGACAGGGCTTCACACAGATACGCAGTATTTT.

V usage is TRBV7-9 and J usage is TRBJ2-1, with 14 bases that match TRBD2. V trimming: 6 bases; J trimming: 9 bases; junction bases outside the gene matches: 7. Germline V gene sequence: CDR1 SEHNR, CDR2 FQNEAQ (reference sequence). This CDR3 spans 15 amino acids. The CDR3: CASRAGTSGSIEQFF. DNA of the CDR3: TGTGCCAGCAGGGCCGGGACTAGCGGGAGTATTGAGCAGTTCTTC.

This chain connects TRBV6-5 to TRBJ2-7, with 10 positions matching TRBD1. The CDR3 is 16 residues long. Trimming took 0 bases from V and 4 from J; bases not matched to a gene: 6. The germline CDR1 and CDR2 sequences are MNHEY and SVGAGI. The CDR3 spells CASSYSPGQGSYEQYF. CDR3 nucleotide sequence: TGTGCCAGCAGTTACTCCCCGGGACAGGGGTCATACGAGCAGTACTTC.

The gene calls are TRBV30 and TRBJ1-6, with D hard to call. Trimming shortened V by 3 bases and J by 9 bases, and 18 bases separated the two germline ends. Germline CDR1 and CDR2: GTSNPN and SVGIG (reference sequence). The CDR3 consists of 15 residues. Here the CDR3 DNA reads TGTGCCTGGAGGACGGGCGAGAGGGTCGTTTCACCCCTCCACTTT. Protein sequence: CAWRTGERVVSPLHF.

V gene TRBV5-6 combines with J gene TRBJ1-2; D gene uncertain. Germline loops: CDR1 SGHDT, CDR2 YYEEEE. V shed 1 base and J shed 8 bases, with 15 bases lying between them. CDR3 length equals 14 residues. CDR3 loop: CASSLPIPLGGYTF. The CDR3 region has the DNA TGTGCCAGCAGCTTGCCCATTCCCTTGGGCGGCTACACCTTC.

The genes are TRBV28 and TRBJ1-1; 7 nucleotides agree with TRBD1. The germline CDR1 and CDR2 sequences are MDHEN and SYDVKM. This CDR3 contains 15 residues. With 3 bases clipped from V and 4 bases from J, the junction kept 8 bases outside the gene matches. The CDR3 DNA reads TGTGCCAGCAGTTTGGCAGGGGGTAGGAGCACTGAAGCTTTCTTT. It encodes CASSLAGGRSTEAFF.

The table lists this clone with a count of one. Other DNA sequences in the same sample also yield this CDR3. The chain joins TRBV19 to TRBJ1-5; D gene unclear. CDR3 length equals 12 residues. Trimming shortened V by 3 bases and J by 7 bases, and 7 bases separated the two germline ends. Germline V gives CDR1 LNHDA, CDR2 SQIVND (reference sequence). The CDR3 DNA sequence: TGTGCCAGTAGTATTGGAAGGCAGCCCCAGCATTTT. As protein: CASSIGRQPQHF.

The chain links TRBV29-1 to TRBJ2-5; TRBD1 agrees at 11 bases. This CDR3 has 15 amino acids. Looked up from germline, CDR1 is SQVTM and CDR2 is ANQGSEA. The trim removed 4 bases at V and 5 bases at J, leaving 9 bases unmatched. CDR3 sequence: CSVGVGQGVWETQYF. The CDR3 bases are TGCAGCGTTGGTGTGGGACAGGGGGTATGGGAGACCCAGTACTTC.

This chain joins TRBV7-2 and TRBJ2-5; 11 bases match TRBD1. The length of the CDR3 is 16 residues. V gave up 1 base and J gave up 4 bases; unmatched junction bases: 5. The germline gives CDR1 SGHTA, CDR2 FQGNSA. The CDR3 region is CASSLGMDRGRETQYF. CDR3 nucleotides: TGTGCCAGCAGCTTAGGGATGGACAGGGGGCGAGAGACCCAGTACTTC.

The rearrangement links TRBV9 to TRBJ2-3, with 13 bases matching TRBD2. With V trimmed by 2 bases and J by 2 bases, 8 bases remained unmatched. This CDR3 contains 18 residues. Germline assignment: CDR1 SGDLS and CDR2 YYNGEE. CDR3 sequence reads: CASSVGTSGERYTDTQYF. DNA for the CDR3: TGTGCCAGCAGCGTGGGGACTAGCGGGGAACGGTACACAGATACGCAGTATTTT.

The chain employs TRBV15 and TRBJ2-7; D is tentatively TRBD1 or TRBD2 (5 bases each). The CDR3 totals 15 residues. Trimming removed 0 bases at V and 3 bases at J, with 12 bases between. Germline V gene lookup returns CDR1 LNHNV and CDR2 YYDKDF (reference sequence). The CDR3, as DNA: TGTGCCACCAGCAGAGATTCGAGAGGGGTCTACGAGCAGTACTTC. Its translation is CATSRDSRGVYEQYF.

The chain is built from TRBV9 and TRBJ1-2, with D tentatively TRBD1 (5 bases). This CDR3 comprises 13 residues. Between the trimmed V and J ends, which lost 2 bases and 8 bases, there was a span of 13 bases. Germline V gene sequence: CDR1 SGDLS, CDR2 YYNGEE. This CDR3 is CASSVGGPEGYTF. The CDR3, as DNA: TGTGCCAGCAGCGTTGGGGGTCCGGAAGGCTACACCTTC.

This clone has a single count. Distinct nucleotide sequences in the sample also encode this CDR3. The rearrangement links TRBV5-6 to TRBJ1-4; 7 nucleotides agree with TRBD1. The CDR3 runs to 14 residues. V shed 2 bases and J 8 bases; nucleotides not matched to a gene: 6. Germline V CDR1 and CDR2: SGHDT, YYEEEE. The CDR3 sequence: CASSFRQGGEKLFF. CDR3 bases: TGTGCCAGCAGCTTTCGACAGGGAGGGGAAAAACTGTTTTTT.

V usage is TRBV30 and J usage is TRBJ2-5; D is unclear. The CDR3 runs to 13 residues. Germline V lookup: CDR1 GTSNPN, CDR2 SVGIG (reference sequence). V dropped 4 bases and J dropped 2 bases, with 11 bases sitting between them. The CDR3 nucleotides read TGTGCCTGGAAGAAGACTGCTCAAGAGACCCAGTACTTC. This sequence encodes CAWKKTAQETQYF. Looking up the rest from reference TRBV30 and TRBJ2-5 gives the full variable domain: SQTIHQWPATLVQPVGSPLSLECTVEGTSNPNLYWYRQAAGRGLQLLFYSVGIGQISSEVPQNLSASRPQDRQFILSSKKLLLSDSGFYLCAWKKTAQETQYFGPGTRLLVL.

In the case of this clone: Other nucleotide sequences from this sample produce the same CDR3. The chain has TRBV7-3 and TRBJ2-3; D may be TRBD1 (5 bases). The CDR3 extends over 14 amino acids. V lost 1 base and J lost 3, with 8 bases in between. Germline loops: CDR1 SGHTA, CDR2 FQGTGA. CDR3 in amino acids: CASSLRPGTDTQYF. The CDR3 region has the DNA TGTGCCAGCAGCTTAAGGCCAGGGACAGATACGCAGTATTTT.

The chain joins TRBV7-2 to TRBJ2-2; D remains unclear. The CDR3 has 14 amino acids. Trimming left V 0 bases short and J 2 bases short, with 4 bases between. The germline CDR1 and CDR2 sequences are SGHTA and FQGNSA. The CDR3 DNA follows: TGTGCCAGCAGCTTAGCGGTTAACACCGGGGAGCTGTTTTTT. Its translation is CASSLAVNTGELFF. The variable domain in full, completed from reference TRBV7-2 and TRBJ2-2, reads GAGVSQSPSNKVTEKGKDVELRCDPISGHTALYWYRQSLGQGLEFLIYFQGNSAPDKSGLPSDRFSAERTGGSVSTLTIQRTQQEDSAVYLCASSLAVNTGELFFGEGSRLTVL.

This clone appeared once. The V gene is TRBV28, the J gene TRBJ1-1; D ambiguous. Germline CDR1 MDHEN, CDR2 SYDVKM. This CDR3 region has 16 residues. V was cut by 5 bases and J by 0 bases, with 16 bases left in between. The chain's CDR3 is CASSLPRRLLNTEAFF. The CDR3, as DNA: TGTGCCAGCAGTCTCCCCCGACGGCTTTTGAACACTGAAGCTTTCTTT.

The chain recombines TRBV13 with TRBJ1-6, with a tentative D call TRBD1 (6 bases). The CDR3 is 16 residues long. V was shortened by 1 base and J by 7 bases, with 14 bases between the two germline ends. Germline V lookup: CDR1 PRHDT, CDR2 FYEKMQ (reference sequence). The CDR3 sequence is CASSLVRGGTNSPLHF. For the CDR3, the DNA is TGTGCCAGCAGCTTAGTCAGAGGGGGGACAAATTCACCCCTCCACTTT.

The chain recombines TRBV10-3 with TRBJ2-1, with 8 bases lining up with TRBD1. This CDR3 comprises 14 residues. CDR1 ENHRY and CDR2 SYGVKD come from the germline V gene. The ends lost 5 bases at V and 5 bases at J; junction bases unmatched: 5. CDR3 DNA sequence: TGTGCCATCAGTCACGGACAGGGTGACAATGAGCAGTTCTTC. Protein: CAISHGQGDNEQFF.

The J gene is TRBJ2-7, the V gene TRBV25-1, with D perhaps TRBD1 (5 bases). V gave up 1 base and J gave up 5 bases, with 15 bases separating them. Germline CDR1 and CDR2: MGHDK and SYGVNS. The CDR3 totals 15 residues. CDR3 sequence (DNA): TGTGCCAGCAGTGAATGGGCGGCAGGGCCCCACGAGCAGTACTTC. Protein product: CASSEWAAGPHEQYF.

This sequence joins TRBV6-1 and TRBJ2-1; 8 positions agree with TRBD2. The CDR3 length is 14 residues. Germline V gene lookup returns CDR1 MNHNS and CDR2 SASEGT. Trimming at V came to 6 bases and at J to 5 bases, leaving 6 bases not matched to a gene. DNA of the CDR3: TGTGCCAGCAGACTCCCCGGGGGGGACAATGAGCAGTTCTTC. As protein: CASRLPGGDNEQFF.

The CDR3 region has the DNA TGTGCCAGCAGCTTACACCAGACAGGACGGAACACTGAAGCTTTCTTT. This translates into CASSLHQTGRNTEAFF. The J gene is TRBJ1-1, the V gene TRBV7-2, with D maybe TRBD1 (6 bases). This CDR3 has 16 amino acids. Germline assignment: CDR1 SGHTA and CDR2 FQGNSA. Trimming left V 2 bases short and J 1 base short, with 14 bases between.

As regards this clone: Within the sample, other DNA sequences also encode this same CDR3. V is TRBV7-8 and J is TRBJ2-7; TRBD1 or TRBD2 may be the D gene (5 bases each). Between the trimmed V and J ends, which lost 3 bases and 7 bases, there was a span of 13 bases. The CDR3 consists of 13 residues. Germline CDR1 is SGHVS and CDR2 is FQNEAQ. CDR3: CASSFDLAGEQYF. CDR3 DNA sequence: TGTGCCAGCAGCTTCGACCTAGCAGGGGAGCAGTACTTC.

The CDR3 reads CASSLGGLAGERDTQYF. The DNA of the CDR3 is TGTGCCAGCAGCTTGGGGGGACTAGCGGGAGAGCGGGATACGCAGTATTTT. The genes are TRBV5-4 and TRBJ2-3, with TRBD2 identical over 14 bases. V was clipped by 0 bases and J by 6 bases; unmatched bases: 6. The CDR3 spans 17 residues. CDR1 SGHNT and CDR2 YYREEE come from the germline V gene (reference sequence). The full variable domain, in which reference TRBV5-4 and TRBJ2-3 provide the parts outside the CDR3, is ETGVTQSPTHLIKTRGQQVTLRCSSQSGHNTVSWYQQALGQGPQFIFQYYREEENGRGNFPPRFSGLQFPNYSSELNVNALELDDSALYLCASSLGGLAGERDTQYFGPGTRLTVL.

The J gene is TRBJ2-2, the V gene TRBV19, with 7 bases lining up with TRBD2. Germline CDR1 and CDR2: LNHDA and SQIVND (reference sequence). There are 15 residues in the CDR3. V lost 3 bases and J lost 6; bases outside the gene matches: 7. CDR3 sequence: CASSIFEREPGELFF. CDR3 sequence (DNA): TGTGCCAGTAGTATTTTCGAGCGGGAACCCGGGGAGCTGTTTTTT.

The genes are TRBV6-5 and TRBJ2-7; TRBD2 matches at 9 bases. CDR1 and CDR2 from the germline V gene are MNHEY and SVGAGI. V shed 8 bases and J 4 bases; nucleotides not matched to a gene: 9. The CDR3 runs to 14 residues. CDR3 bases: TGTGCCAGCGGATCGCTAGCGGGATCGTACGAGCAGTACTTC. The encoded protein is CASGSLAGSYEQYF.